These T cell receptor beta chains were read from a single sample in a study of CD8+CD57+ T cells in acquired aplastic anemia. Each CDR3 protein is one row after TCRdb ran MiXCR on the reads. The data hold tens of thousands of distinct CDR3 sequences, with under 55% observed a single time. The sequencing sample was made of sorted CD4+, CD8+, or CD8+CD57+ T cells (not recorded which) from PBMCs. These TCRs come from a human donor in good health, serving as a control. Both conserved end residues are part of each CDR3. A D gene is named only where the DNA matches it firmly. Clone size is shown for a subset of rows, as once, few, many or a class of expanded clone.

j_gene | v_gene | abundance | d_gene | CDR3nt | CDR3aa
TRBJ1-3 | TRBV29-1 | NA | NA | TGCAGCGTTCTGGTGAGGGAGCGGGACACCATATATTTT | CSVLVRERDTIYF
TRBJ2-1 | TRBV2 | NA | NA | TGTGCCAGCAGTTTAGGGCGTAGCTCCTACAATGAGCAGTTCTTC | CASSLGRSSYNEQFF
TRBJ2-1 | TRBV7-9 | many | TRBD1 | TGTGCCAGCCGATACACCGGGACAGCAGGTCATGAGCAGTTCTTC | CASRYTGTAGHEQFF
TRBJ1-4 | TRBV19 | once | NA | TGTGCCAGTAGTATTCGGGATAGTGATGAAAAACTGTTTTTT | CASSIRDSDEKLFF
TRBJ1-1 | TRBV29-1 | NA | NA | TGCAGCGTTTCGGACAGGAACACTGAAGCTTTCTTT | CSVSDRNTEAFF
TRBJ2-7 | TRBV29-1 | NA | TRBD1 | TGCAGCGTTGGGGACAGGGCATTAGGCTACGAGCAGTACTTC | CSVGDRALGYEQYF
TRBJ1-2 | TRBV19 | few | NA | TGTGCCAGTTGGGGCAGAGAGTATGGCTACACCTTC | CASWGREYGYTF
TRBJ2-5 | TRBV24-1 | NA | TRBD2 | TGTGCCACCAGTGAGCCGGGAGGGGAGACCCAGTACTTC | CATSEPGGETQYF
TRBJ2-3 | TRBV5-1 | few | TRBD2 | TGCGCCAGCAGCTTGGTGAGGACTAGCGGGAGGAATGAGCAGTATTTT | CASSLVRTSGRNEQYF
TRBJ1-6 | TRBV2 | NA | NA | TGTGCCAGCAGGTTTGGGGGAAATTCACCCCTCCACTTT | CASRFGGNSPLHF
TRBJ2-7 | TRBV28 | many | TRBD1 | TGTGCCAGCAGATCCCCCGGGACAGCCTACGAGCAGTACTTC | CASRSPGTAYEQYF
TRBJ1-2 | TRBV5-1 | NA | NA | TGCGCCAGCAGCGCTGGACAGAACTATGGCTACACCTTC | CASSAGQNYGYTF
TRBJ1-5 | TRBV6-5 | many | NA | TGTGCCAGCAGAAACACCAGGAGTACGCCCCAGCATTTT | CASRNTRSTPQHF